This T cell receptor (beta chain) originates from a study of cytomegalovirus exposure and HLA in healthy donors. The PCR contained 60 Vbeta and 13 Jbeta primers. Clones were sequenced by immunoSEQ multiplex PCR, and TCRdb holds only the in-frame ones, with some missing. Recorded here are 100,000 to 150,000 clones; the top ten clones represent around 2.9%. Germline CDR1 and CDR2: ENHRY and SYGVKD. This CDR3 contains 16 residues. The J segment lost 8 bases and the V segment lost 4 bases, leaving 15 bases of the junction unmatched. This TCR was sampled from a man aged 25-40 years in good health and CMV-seronegative. J is TRBJ1-2 and V is TRBV10-3; 8 bases are shared with TRBD1. The sample taken for sequencing was PBMCs. This chain's CDR3 is CAISVTGTQGAGGYTF. The CDR3 DNA reads as TGTGCCATCAGTGTCACCGGGACCCAGGGGGCAGGAGGCTACACCTTC.